This T cell receptor beta chain was obtained from a study of T cell responses to AZD1222 COVID-19 vaccine. Overall study results and limits: Clonal diversity was possibly underestimated, and white British individuals and females predominated among donors. Unmutated variant regions reportedly attract nearly half of all spike-specific TCRs.

A note on this clone: Antigen: not known.

The V gene end was trimmed by 8 bases and the J gene end by 10 bases; junction bases not matched to a gene: 9. This CDR3 comprises 14 residues. Looked up from germline, CDR1 is SEHNR and CDR2 is FQNEAQ (reference sequence). Profiling relied on immunoSEQ multiplex PCR, and the TCRdb table lists in-frame clones only, not all of them. The repertoire holds about 73,000 clones, with more than 70% as singletons. The TCR sequence derives from an adult in good health. The J gene is TRBJ1-6, the V gene TRBV7-9; TRBD1 agrees at 9 bases. The material was peripheral blood, obtained on day 0 of AZD1222 vaccination. The CDR3 here is CASAGDRVVSPLHF. DNA for the CDR3: TGTGCCAGCGCTGGGGACAGGGTGGTGTCACCCCTCCACTTT.